This TCR beta chain came from a study of shared clonotypes between healthy human individuals. Method: immunoSEQ multiplex PCR; TCRdb's copy keeps in-frame clones and lacks some. The repertoire includes over a million clones, approximately 97% of them detected once, and approximately 1.1% sits in the top ten. Notes on the study in general: Despite large depth, rarefaction showed incomplete sorted-subset sequencing. Limited genetic and exposure-history diversity came from having few donors.

The CDR3 totals 16 residues. Germline CDR1 SGHKS, CDR2 YYEKEE (reference sequence). Losses at the gene ends were 3 bases for V and 1 base for J; bases not matched to a gene: 3. This clone has only one observation. Its target is not known. V usage is TRBV5-5 and J usage is TRBJ2-1, with 11 bases that match TRBD2. The sequence was collected from a man in his thirties or forties in good health. The specimen was naive CD4+ T cells sorted from blood. Subset described: CD45RA+ positively selected. For the CDR3, the DNA is TGTGCCAGCAGCTCGGGACTAGCGGTTTCCTACAATGAGCAGTTCTTC. Its translation: CASSSGLAVSYNEQFF.